The rows below give T cell receptor beta chains drawn from one sample of a study of T cells in Graves' hyperthyroidism and ophthalmopathy. MiXCR, applied by TCRdb to the multiplex PCR reads, yields one record per CDR3 protein. This table holds a few hundred thousand distinct CDR3 sequences, approximately 15% found once. Specimen: blood. These receptor sequences come from a woman between 40 and 50 years old with Graves' ophthalmopathy. The CDR3 runs from the conserved cysteine through the conserved F or W. The order of the fields is V gene, CDR3 length, J gene, CDR3 protein.

TRBV28	12	TRBJ2-2	CASPSGTGELFF
TRBV10-3	16	TRBJ2-7	CAISEPGRGIGYEQYF
TRBV12-3/TRBV12-4	14	TRBJ1-1	CANSFGGMNTEAFF
TRBV7-2	18	TRBJ1-1	CASRDSLNTGGGGTEAFF
TRBV7-9	17	TRBJ2-3	CASSLTGQVKVGDTQYF
TRBV7-9	13	TRBJ1-2	CASSSGTGDGYTF
TRBV6-1	13	TRBJ1-1	CASSPGTPHKAFF
TRBV6-1	15	TRBJ2-7	CASRRTGGDSYEQYF
TRBV20-1	13	TRBJ2-5	CSASGSLKEIQYF
TRBV12-5	16	TRBJ2-1	CASGLVLAGGLREQFF
TRBV20-1	14	TRBJ1-1	CSARDPRGAAEAFF
TRBV29-1	14	TRBJ2-7	CSAEDTGQGNEQYF
TRBV10-1	14	TRBJ2-1	CASSPGSGVSEQFF
TRBV6-1	13	TRBJ1-2	CASSTGQHYGYTF
TRBV5-1	13	TRBJ2-7	CASSLTNPYEQYF
TRBV18	14	TRBJ2-5	CASSTGHSLETQYF
TRBV29-1	14	TRBJ2-5	CSVVLAGGRETQYF
TRBV27	15	TRBJ2-3	CASSNSGGPTDTQYF
TRBV24-1	13	TRBJ2-1	CATRGMGGNEQFF
TRBV3-1	15	TRBJ1-1	CASSQAGVGNTEAFF
TRBV20-1	16	TRBJ2-1	CSARDLLAGGYNEQFF
TRBV7-9	14	TRBJ2-5	CASSQPGTKETQYF
TRBV12-3/TRBV12-4	12	TRBJ2-2	CASTHGFSWLFF
TRBV6-2/TRBV6-3	15	TRBJ2-1	CASNGLAVLGGEQFF
TRBV6-5	15	TRBJ2-1	CASSYTGTGQNEQFF
TRBV7-2	15	TRBJ2-1	CASSFGTGQGGEQFF
TRBV7-3	13	TRBJ1-1	CASSPSTGTEAFF
TRBV2	12	TRBJ2-1	CASSEALNEQFF
TRBV6-1	13	TRBJ1-2	CASRDRANYGYTF
TRBV7-8	13	TRBJ1-1	CASSTNGNTEAFF
TRBV4-1	21	TRBJ1-4	CASSQDRWGGSWGGANEKLFF
TRBV11-2	15	TRBJ2-2	CASSPYSSVTGELFF
TRBV20-1	16	TRBJ2-5	CSASRTSGGALETQYF